These 4 T cell receptor beta chains share one sample of origin, sequenced in a study of cytomegalovirus exposure and HLA in healthy donors. 13 Jbeta primers and 60 Vbeta primers were used for the PCR. TCRdb's copy holds only in-frame clones and misses some; the assay was immunoSEQ multiplex PCR. The sample carries over 150,000 clones, over 70% recorded once. What was sequenced was PBMCs. The receptors stem from a woman aged 50 to 60 in good health and CMV-seropositive.

The chain recombines TRBV7-2 with TRBJ1-5, with 8 bases aligning to TRBD1. The CDR3 is made up of 14 amino acids. From germline, CDR1 is SGHTA and CDR2 FQGNSA. The trim removed 5 bases at V and 5 bases at J, leaving 5 bases unmatched. As DNA, the CDR3 is TGTGCCAGCAGCGCGGACAGGGAATATCAGCCCCAGCATTTT. It is translated as CASSADREYQPQHF.

The V gene is TRBV28, the J gene TRBJ1-5; 9 bases are a match to TRBD1. Germline-derived CDR1 and CDR2 are MDHEN and SYDVKM. V dropped 4 bases and J dropped 5; count of bases not matched to a gene: 9. The length of the CDR3 is 16 residues. For the CDR3, the DNA is TGTGCCAGCAGTTCCATGGACAGGGGCGTCCATCAGCCCCAGCATTTT. It translates to CASSSMDRGVHQPQHF.

The rearrangement uses TRBV25-1 and TRBJ2-5; 7 nucleotides agree with TRBD1. CDR1 is MGHDK, CDR2 SYGVNS, per germline. This CDR3 comprises 15 residues. The J segment lost 0 bases and the V segment lost 6 bases, leaving 7 bases of the junction unmatched. The CDR3 DNA is TGTGCCAGCAGCCCCTGGACAGGACACCAAGAGACCCAGTACTTC. Translating it yields CASSPWTGHQETQYF.

The genes are TRBV9 and TRBJ1-3; D not certain. Germline-derived CDR1 and CDR2 are SGDLS and YYNGEE. The CDR3 has 19 residues. Trimming shortened V by 1 base and J by 3 bases, and 23 bases separated the two germline ends. CDR3 coding DNA: TGTGCCAGCAGCGTATGGTTGGGAAGGCCGGGGATGGGTGGAAACACCATATATTTT. The encoded protein is CASSVWLGRPGMGGNTIYF.